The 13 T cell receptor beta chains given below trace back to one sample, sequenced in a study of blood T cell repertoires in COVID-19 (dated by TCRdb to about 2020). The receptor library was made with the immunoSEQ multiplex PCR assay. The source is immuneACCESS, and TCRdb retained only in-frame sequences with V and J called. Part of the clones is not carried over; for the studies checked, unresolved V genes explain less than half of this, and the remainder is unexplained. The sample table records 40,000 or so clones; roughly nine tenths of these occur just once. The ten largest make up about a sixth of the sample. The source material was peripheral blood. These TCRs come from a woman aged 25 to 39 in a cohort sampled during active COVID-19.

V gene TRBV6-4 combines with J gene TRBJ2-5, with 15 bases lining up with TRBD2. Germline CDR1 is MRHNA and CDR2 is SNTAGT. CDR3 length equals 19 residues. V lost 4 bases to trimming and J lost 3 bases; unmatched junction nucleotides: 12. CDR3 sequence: CASSAQPVGLAGGKETQYF. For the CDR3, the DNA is TGTGCCAGCAGTGCCCAGCCCGTGGGACTAGCGGGAGGTAAAGAGACCCAGTACTTC.

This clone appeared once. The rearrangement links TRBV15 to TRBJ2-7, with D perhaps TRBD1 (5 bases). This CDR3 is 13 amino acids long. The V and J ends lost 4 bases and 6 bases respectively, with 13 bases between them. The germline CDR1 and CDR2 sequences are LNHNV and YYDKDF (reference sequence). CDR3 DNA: TGTGCCACCAGCACAAGATGGGGCGGCGAGCAGTACTTC. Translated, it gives CATSTRWGGEQYF.

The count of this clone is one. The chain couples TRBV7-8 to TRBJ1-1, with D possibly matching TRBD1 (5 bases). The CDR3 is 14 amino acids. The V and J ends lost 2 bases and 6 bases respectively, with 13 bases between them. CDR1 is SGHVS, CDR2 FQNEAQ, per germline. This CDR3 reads CASSLSPGGPEAFF. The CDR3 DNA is TGTGCCAGCAGCTTATCTCCGGGGGGACCTGAAGCTTTCTTT.

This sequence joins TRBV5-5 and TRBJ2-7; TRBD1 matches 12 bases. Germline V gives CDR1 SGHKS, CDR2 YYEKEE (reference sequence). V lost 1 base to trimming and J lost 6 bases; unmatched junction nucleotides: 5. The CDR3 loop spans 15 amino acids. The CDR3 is CASSLKGQGAVEQYF. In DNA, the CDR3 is TGTGCCAGCAGCTTGAAGGGACAGGGGGCCGTCGAGCAGTACTTC.

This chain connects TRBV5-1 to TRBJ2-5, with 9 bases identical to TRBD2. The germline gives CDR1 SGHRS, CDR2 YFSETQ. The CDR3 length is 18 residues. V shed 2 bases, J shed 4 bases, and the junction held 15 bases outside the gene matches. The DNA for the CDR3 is TGCGCCAGCAGCTTCACGGGACTAGCAAGGAGGGAGAGAGAGACCCAGTACTTC. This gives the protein CASSFTGLARRERETQYF.

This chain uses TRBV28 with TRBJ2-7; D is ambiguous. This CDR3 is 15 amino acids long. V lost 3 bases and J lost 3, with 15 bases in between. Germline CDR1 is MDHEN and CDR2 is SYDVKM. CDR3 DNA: TGTGCCAGCAGTTTGTGGTCAGGCCCCTACTACGAGCAGTACTTC. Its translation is CASSLWSGPYYEQYF.

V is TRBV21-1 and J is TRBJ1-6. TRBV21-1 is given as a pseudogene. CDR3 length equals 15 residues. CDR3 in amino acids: CASSRGLPKWLPLHF. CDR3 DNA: TGTGCCAGCAGCCGAGGTCTCCCGAAATGGCTTCCCCTCCACTTT.

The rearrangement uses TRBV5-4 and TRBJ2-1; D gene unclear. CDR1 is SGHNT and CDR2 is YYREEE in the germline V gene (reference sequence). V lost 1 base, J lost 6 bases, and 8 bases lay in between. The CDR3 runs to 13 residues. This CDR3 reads CASSLPPGNEQFF. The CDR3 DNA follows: TGTGCCAGCAGCTTGCCCCCAGGCAATGAGCAGTTCTTC.

The CDR3 DNA reads TGCGCCAGCAGCTGGGACAGGACAGGCGGGGAGCTGTTTTTT. It yields the protein CASSWDRTGGELFF. The chain is built from TRBV5-1 and TRBJ2-2; 8 positions agree with TRBD1. V shed 3 bases and J 7 bases; nucleotides not matched to a gene: 5. Germline V gene data show CDR1 as SGHRS and CDR2 as YFSETQ. The CDR3 is 14 residues long. The entire variable domain, with the rest obtained from reference TRBV5-1 and TRBJ2-2, is as follows: KAGVTQTPRYLIKTRGQQVTLSCSPISGHRSVSWYQQTPGQGLQFLFEYFSETQRNKGNFPGRFSGRQFSNSRSEMNVSTLELGDSALYLCASSWDRTGGELFFGEGSRLTVL.

The DNA for the CDR3 is TGTGCCAGCAGCCCCGTGGAGGGCCGAGGCACAGATACGCAGTATTTT. This translates into CASSPVEGRGTDTQYF. This chain connects TRBV11-2 to TRBJ2-3; maybe TRBD2 (6 bases). Germline CDR1 is SGHAT and CDR2 is FQNNGV. The CDR3 is 16 residues long. Trimming cost V 5 bases and J 1 base, with 16 bases left between them. Together with reference TRBV11-2 and TRBJ2-3, the CDR3 gives the full variable domain: EAGVAQSPRYKIIEKRQSVAFWCNPISGHATLYWYQQILGQGPKLLIQFQNNGVVDDSQLPKDRFSAERLKGVDSTLKIQPAKLEDSAVYLCASSPVEGRGTDTQYFGPGTRLTVL.

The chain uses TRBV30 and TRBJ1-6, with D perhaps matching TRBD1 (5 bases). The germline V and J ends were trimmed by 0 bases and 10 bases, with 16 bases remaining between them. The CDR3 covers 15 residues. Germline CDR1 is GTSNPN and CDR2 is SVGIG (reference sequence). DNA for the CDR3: TGTGCCTGGAGTGTCCGGGGGACCCCCTACTCACCCCTCCACTTT. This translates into CAWSVRGTPYSPLHF.

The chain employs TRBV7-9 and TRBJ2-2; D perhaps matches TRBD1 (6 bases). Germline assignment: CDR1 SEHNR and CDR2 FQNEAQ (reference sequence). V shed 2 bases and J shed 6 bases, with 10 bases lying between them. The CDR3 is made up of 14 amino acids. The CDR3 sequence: CASSLKQGPGELFF. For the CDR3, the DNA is TGTGCCAGCAGCTTAAAACAGGGTCCCGGGGAGCTGTTTTTT.

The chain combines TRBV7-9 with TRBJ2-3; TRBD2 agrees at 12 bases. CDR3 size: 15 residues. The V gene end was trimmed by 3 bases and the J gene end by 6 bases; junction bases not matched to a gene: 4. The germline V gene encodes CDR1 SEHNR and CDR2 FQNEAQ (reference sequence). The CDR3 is CASSLGLAGQDTQYF. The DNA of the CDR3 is TGTGCCAGCAGCTTGGGACTAGCGGGCCAGGATACGCAGTATTTT.